Each of the 28 T cell receptor beta chains below was sequenced from the same sample in a study of early T cells in non-severe SARS-CoV-2 infection. Each CDR3 protein gets one entry after TCRdb re-called the 5' RACE reads with MiXCR. The profile covers approximately 120,000 distinct CDR3 sequences, with about 15% appearing a single time and 21% taken by the ten largest. Sequenced: whole blood. The receptor set was obtained from an adult who was a healthcare worker with PCR-confirmed SARS-CoV-2 infection or an uninfected control (not recorded which).

V gene TRBV30 combines with J gene TRBJ1-1, with unresolved D. Germline V gene lookup returns CDR1 GTSNPN and CDR2 SVGIG (reference sequence). The CDR3 runs to 11 residues. The V gene lost 3 bases and the J gene lost 11 bases, with 13 bases spanning the gap. CDR3 nucleotide sequence: TGTGCCTGGAGATTTTGGGAGGGTGCTTTCTTT. It is translated as CAWRFWEGAFF.

This clonotype was picked up a small number of times. This sequence joins TRBV30 and TRBJ1-1; a weak D match, TRBD1 (5 bases). Trimming shortened V by 8 bases and J by 4 bases, and 14 bases separated the two germline ends. The CDR3 runs 12 residues. The V gene's germline CDR1 is GTSNPN and CDR2 SVGIG (reference sequence). The DNA for the CDR3 is TGTGCCCACTTCGGGGGATTCACTGAAGCTTTCTTT. Its translation: CAHFGGFTEAFF.

This clonotype occurred a few times. This chain connects TRBV6-2 or TRBV6-3 to TRBJ2-4; D unclear. Germline CDR1 MNHEY, CDR2 SVGEGT. Trimming took 7 bases from V and 9 from J, leaving 16 bases between them. There are 13 residues in the CDR3. The CDR3 is CASTPDGPGIQYF. The CDR3 nucleotides are TGTGCCAGCACCCCCGACGGACCGGGCATTCAGTACTTC.

The rearrangement joins TRBV14 to TRBJ2-3; D uncertain. The germline V gene encodes CDR1 SGHDN and CDR2 FVKESK. Trimming left V 3 bases short and J 4 bases short, with 8 bases between. The CDR3 length is 13 residues. The DNA of the CDR3 is TGTGCCAGCAGCCACCAAGAGGCAGATACGCAGTATTTT. It translates to CASSHQEADTQYF.

V and J are TRBV3-1 and TRBJ1-1; D unresolved. Trimming left V 0 bases short and J 5 bases short, with 10 bases between. Germline V CDR1 and CDR2: LGHDT, YNNKEL (reference sequence). This CDR3 is 14 amino acids long. The CDR3 sequence: CASSQDRVWTEAFF. CDR3 in DNA: TGTGCCAGCAGCCAAGACAGAGTTTGGACTGAAGCTTTCTTT.

This clonotype was seen at least ten times. This rearrangement joins TRBV5-8 to TRBJ1-3; a possible D gene is TRBD1 (5 bases). Germline CDR1 reads SGHTS; CDR2 reads YDEGEE. The CDR3 runs 16 residues. Trimming took off 3 bases at V and 0 bases at J, with 13 bases between the two ends. The CDR3 here is CASSSGTYVSGNTIYF. The CDR3 coding sequence is TGTGCCAGCAGCTCAGGGACTTACGTCTCTGGAAACACCATATATTTT.

This clonotype occurred a few times. CDR3 DNA: TGTGCCAGCAATTCCAGGGGGCCCGATACGCAGTATTTT. Its translation is CASNSRGPDTQYF. The rearrangement uses TRBV2 and TRBJ2-3; 8 nucleotides align to TRBD1. The CDR3 runs 13 residues. Germline V gene sequence: CDR1 SNHLY, CDR2 FYNNEI. Trimming removed 7 bases from V and 6 bases from J; junction bases left unmatched: 6.

There are a few counts of this clonotype. V gene TRBV12-3 or TRBV12-4 combines with J gene TRBJ1-5, with D perhaps TRBD1 (5 bases). Trimming left V 0 bases short and J 6 bases short, with 15 bases between. The CDR3 loop spans 16 amino acids. CDR3 DNA sequence: TGTGCCAGCAGTTTAGCGGACACGGTCCCCAGTCAGCCCCAGCATTTT. Translating it yields CASSLADTVPSQPQHF.

This rearrangement joins TRBV6-1 to TRBJ1-1, with D tentatively TRBD1 (6 bases). V lost 6 bases, J lost 4 bases, and 15 bases lay in between. Germline values: CDR1 MNHNS, CDR2 SASEGT. This CDR3 spans 14 amino acids. CDR3 in amino acids: CASREDSGATEAFF. The CDR3 coding sequence is TGTGCCAGCAGGGAGGACAGCGGGGCCACTGAAGCTTTCTTT.

V gene TRBV11-2 combines with J gene TRBJ2-2; no clear D gene. Germline V gives CDR1 SGHAT, CDR2 FQNNGV. V shed 1 base and J shed 8 bases, with 14 bases lying between them. The CDR3 contains 15 residues. The CDR3 nucleotides are TGTGCCAGCAGCTTAGTTCGTGGGCTTTTGGGGGAGCTGTTTTTT. As protein: CASSLVRGLLGELFF.

In this sample, this clonotype turned up a few times. The gene calls are TRBV5-1 and TRBJ1-1; no definite D call. Germline CDR1 SGHRS, CDR2 YFSETQ. This CDR3 region has 13 residues. Trimming left V 6 bases short and J 0 bases short, with 9 bases between. DNA of the CDR3: TGCGCCAGCAAAGAGTCCATGAACACTGAAGCTTTCTTT. It encodes CASKESMNTEAFF.

The chain combines TRBV3-1 with TRBJ1-1; D remains unclear. V lost 8 bases and J lost 4, with 20 bases in between. CDR1 and CDR2 (germline): LGHDT, YNNKEL (reference sequence). The CDR3 extends over 15 amino acids. This CDR3 is CASRSRRALGTEAFF. The CDR3 DNA is TGTGCCAGCCGATCACGAAGGGCGTTAGGCACTGAAGCTTTCTTT.

This clonotype was picked up many times. The rearrangement links TRBV5-4 to TRBJ2-7, with TRBD2 matching over 10 bases. CDR3 size: 15 residues. Germline V gene lookup returns CDR1 SGHNT and CDR2 YYREEE (reference sequence). V lost 4 bases and J lost 4; bases outside the gene matches: 8. CDR3 region: CASSPSSGGSYEQYF. The CDR3 nucleotides are TGTGCCAGCAGCCCGTCTAGCGGGGGATCGTACGAGCAGTACTTC.

This clonotype showed up just a few times. The chain recombines TRBV3-1 with TRBJ1-3; D is unclear. V lost 2 bases and J lost 0, with 8 bases in between. The CDR3 is made up of 15 amino acids. Germline CDR1 reads LGHDT; CDR2 reads YNNKEL (reference sequence). The chain's CDR3 is CASSQFGSSGNTIYF. The CDR3 DNA reads as TGTGCCAGCAGCCAATTCGGTAGCTCTGGAAACACCATATATTTT.

Only a few counts were recorded for this clonotype. V gene TRBV19 combines with J gene TRBJ2-5; 7 bases agree with TRBD2. V dropped 4 bases and J dropped 5; count of bases not matched to a gene: 13. Per the germline V gene, CDR1 is LNHDA and CDR2 is SQIVND (reference sequence). The CDR3 extends over 16 amino acids. This CDR3 is CASSTRLAGGDETQYF. The CDR3, as DNA: TGTGCCAGTAGTACGCGACTAGCCGGAGGTGACGAGACCCAGTACTTC.

The V gene is TRBV24-1, the J gene TRBJ2-3; 8 bases match TRBD1. This CDR3 comprises 17 residues. V shed 3 bases and J 0 bases; nucleotides not matched to a gene: 7. CDR1 is KGHDR, CDR2 SFDVKD, per germline. The CDR3 region has the DNA TGTGCCACCAGTGATACCCGGACAGGGCTTAGCACAGATACGCAGTATTTT. As protein: CATSDTRTGLSTDTQYF.

The sample holds a few counts of this clonotype. The rearrangement links TRBV7-9 to TRBJ2-5; D perhaps matches TRBD2 (6 bases). Germline V gene data show CDR1 as SEHNR and CDR2 as FQNEAQ (reference sequence). V was cut by 5 bases and J by 2 bases, with 15 bases left in between. CDR3 length equals 15 residues. CDR3 DNA: TGTGCCAGCAGCCCACCAGGGACTTTACAAGAGACCCAGTACTTC. It yields the protein CASSPPGTLQETQYF. Combining the CDR3 with reference TRBV7-9 and TRBJ2-5 gives the whole variable domain DTGVSQNPRHKITKRGQNVTFRCDPISEHNRLYWYRQTLGQGPEFLTYFQNEAQLEKSRLLSDRFSAERPKGSFSTLEIQRTEQGDSAMYLCASSPPGTLQETQYFGPGTRLLVL.

The chain carries TRBV7-3 and TRBJ2-3, with 8 bases matching TRBD1. The germline V gene has CDR1 SGHTA and CDR2 FQGTGA. The ends lost 5 bases at V and 4 bases at J; junction bases unmatched: 5. The CDR3 loop spans 14 amino acids. The CDR3 DNA sequence: TGTGCCAGCAGCGTAGGACAGGGACCAGATACGCAGTATTTT. The encoded protein is CASSVGQGPDTQYF.

This clonotype occurred a few times. The V and J genes are TRBV7-6 and TRBJ1-1; D remains unclear. This CDR3 has 13 amino acids. In germline, CDR1 is SGHVS, CDR2 FNYEAQ. V was shortened by 1 base and J by 5 bases, with 8 bases between the two germline ends. The CDR3 bases are TGTGCCAGCAGCTTAGGAACCGGGACTGAAGCTTTCTTT. Its protein is CASSLGTGTEAFF. Based on the CDR3 plus reference TRBV7-6 and TRBJ1-1, the full variable domain is GAGVSQSPRYKVTKRGQDVALRCDPISGHVSLYWYRQALGQGPEFLTYFNYEAQQDKSGLPNDRFSAERPEGSISTLTIQRTEQRDSAMYRCASSLGTGTEAFFGQGTRLTVV.

V usage is TRBV7-9 and J usage is TRBJ2-1; D gene ambiguous. This CDR3 comprises 14 residues. The germline CDR1 and CDR2 sequences are SEHNR and FQNEAQ (reference sequence). V lost 0 bases, J lost 2 bases, and 5 bases lay in between. CDR3 residues: CASSLAGTYNEQFF. The CDR3 coding sequence is TGTGCCAGCAGCTTAGCGGGAACCTACAATGAGCAGTTCTTC.

Only a few counts were recorded for this clonotype. The V gene is TRBV20-1, the J gene TRBJ2-7; 8 bases match TRBD2. The CDR3 length is 15 residues. CDR1 is DFQATT, CDR2 SNEGSKA, per germline (reference sequence). V lost 1 base to trimming and J lost 6 bases; unmatched junction nucleotides: 11. CDR3 sequence reads: CSARAGGTRRGEQYF. The CDR3, as DNA: TGCAGTGCTAGAGCTGGTGGGACTAGAAGGGGCGAGCAGTACTTC.

The chain is built from TRBV5-6 and TRBJ1-6; no reliable D call. CDR1 SGHDT and CDR2 YYEEEE come from the germline V gene. The CDR3 is made up of 14 amino acids. The V end lost 0 bases, the J end lost 6 bases, and 7 bases lay between the germline ends. CDR3 DNA: TGTGCCAGCAGCTTGGAAAGACCTAATTCACCCCTCCACTTT. Protein product: CASSLERPNSPLHF.

This clonotype was recorded a few times. The chain joins TRBV27 to TRBJ1-1, with no clear D. Deletions cut 2 bases from V and 5 bases from J, with 9 bases between. CDR1 and CDR2 (germline): MNHEY, SMNVEV (reference sequence). The CDR3 contains 13 residues. CDR3 bases: TGTGCCAGCAGTTTAGGTACGGTAACTGAAGCTTTCTTT. This translates into CASSLGTVTEAFF.

The rearrangement links TRBV29-1 to TRBJ2-1; D ambiguous. The V gene lost 5 bases and the J gene lost 0 bases, with 11 bases spanning the gap. The CDR3 has 14 amino acids. Germline CDR1 is SQVTM and CDR2 is ANQGSEA. CDR3 region: CSVKGGSSYNEQFF. CDR3 coding DNA: TGCAGCGTTAAAGGCGGCAGCTCCTACAATGAGCAGTTCTTC.

This chain connects TRBV20-1 to TRBJ1-2, with D unclear. Germline CDR1 is DFQATT and CDR2 is SNEGSKA (reference sequence). V was cut by 5 bases and J by 2 bases, with 12 bases left in between. The length of the CDR3 is 13 residues. CDR3 loop: CSASDGYNYGYTF. CDR3 nucleotide sequence: TGCAGTGCTTCGGACGGCTACAACTATGGCTACACCTTC.

This clonotype appeared many times. This chain connects TRBV7-9 to TRBJ2-1, with a tentative D call TRBD2 (6 bases). Between the trimmed V and J ends, which lost 10 bases and 5 bases, there was a span of 18 bases. Germline CDR1 and CDR2: SEHNR and FQNEAQ (reference sequence). CDR3 length: 14 amino acids. Written as DNA, the CDR3 is TGTGCCACCACTCTGGGGGGTCCCAACAATGAGCAGTTCTTC. As protein: CATTLGGPNNEQFF.

The chain links TRBV12-3 or TRBV12-4 to TRBJ1-1; D possibly corresponds to TRBD1 (6 bases). CDR3 length: 15 amino acids. V was clipped by 5 bases and J by 3 bases, with 16 bases between them. CDR3 coding DNA: TGTGCCAGCAGTCTACCGACGAGGGGGTACACTGAAGCTTTCTTT. This codes for CASSLPTRGYTEAFF.

The J gene is TRBJ2-1, the V gene TRBV30, with D possibly TRBD1 on 5 matching bases. The V and J ends lost 2 bases and 7 bases respectively, with 6 bases between them. The CDR3 length is 11 residues. CDR1 and CDR2 from the germline V gene are GTSNPN and SVGIG (reference sequence). Here the CDR3 DNA reads TGTGCCTGGAGTCCAGGGAATGAGCAGTTCTTC. Translating it yields CAWSPGNEQFF.